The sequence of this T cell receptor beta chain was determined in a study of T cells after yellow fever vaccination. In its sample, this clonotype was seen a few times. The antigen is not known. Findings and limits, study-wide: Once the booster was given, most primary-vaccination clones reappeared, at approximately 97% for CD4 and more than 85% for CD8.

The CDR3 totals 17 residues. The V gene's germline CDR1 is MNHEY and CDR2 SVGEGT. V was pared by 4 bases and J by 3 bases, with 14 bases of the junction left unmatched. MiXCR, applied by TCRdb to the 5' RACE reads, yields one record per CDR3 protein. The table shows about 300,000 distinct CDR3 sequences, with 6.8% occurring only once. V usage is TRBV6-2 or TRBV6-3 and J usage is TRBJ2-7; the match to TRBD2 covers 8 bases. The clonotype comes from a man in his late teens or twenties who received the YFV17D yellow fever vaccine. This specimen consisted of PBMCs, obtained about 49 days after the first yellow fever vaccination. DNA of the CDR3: TGTGCCAGCAGTTGGGGGGCTTCCGGGGGGGCTGTCTACGAGCAGTACTTC. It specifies CASSWGASGGAVYEQYF.